The 28 T cell receptor beta chains in this list originate from one sample, sequenced in a study of HIV-infected patients and healthy controls. In TCRdb, the 5' RACE reads were re-called with MiXCR into one record per CDR3 protein. The repertoire holds some 70,000 distinct CDR3 sequences, with roughly 19% as singletons. The sequenced sample was CD4+ T cells from blood. These receptors were taken from a human donor in good health.

This clonotype appeared a few times. V usage is TRBV10-3 and J usage is TRBJ1-1; D remains unclear. V lost 11 bases to trimming and J lost 0 bases, with 10 bases between them. The germline gives CDR1 ENHRY, CDR2 SYGVKD. The CDR3 spans 12 residues. The CDR3: CAGRGMNTEAFF. CDR3 coding DNA: TGTGCCGGGCGTGGTATGAACACTGAAGCTTTCTTT.

This chain links TRBV7-2 with TRBJ2-3; TRBD2 aligns across 9 bases. V was clipped by 1 base and J by 2 bases; unmatched bases: 10. The CDR3 length is 18 residues. CDR1 is SGHTA and CDR2 is FQGNSA in the germline V gene. CDR3 DNA sequence: TGTGCCAGCAGCTTAGACCCTAGCGGGACCTCCTACACAGATACGCAGTATTTT. Translating gives CASSLDPSGTSYTDTQYF.

This clonotype came up many times. This sequence joins TRBV18 and TRBJ2-3, with no clear D. CDR3 length equals 12 residues. Germline V gene sequence: CDR1 KGHSH, CDR2 LQKENI. V was shortened by 2 bases and J by 4 bases, with 4 bases between the two germline ends. Here the CDR3 DNA reads TGTGCCAGCTCACCAATCGCAGATACGCAGTATTTT. Its translation is CASSPIADTQYF.

J is TRBJ2-5 and V is TRBV4-2; D gene uncertain. Between the trimmed V and J ends, which lost 0 bases and 0 bases, there was a span of 8 bases. Germline V gives CDR1 LGHNA, CDR2 YNFKEQ. The CDR3 has 15 residues. CDR3 loop: CASSQDLAYQETQYF. In DNA form, the CDR3 reads TGTGCCAGCAGCCAAGATTTGGCGTACCAAGAGACCCAGTACTTC.

There are many counts of this clonotype. The chain carries TRBV20-1 and TRBJ2-5, with a tentative D call TRBD2 (6 bases). This CDR3 spans 14 amino acids. Germline CDR1 reads DFQATT; CDR2 reads SNEGSKA (reference sequence). The ends were cut back, 3 bases at V and 2 bases at J, with 13 bases in the middle. This CDR3 reads CSASWGGAQETQYF. CDR3 DNA sequence: TGCAGTGCTAGTTGGGGAGGAGCACAAGAGACCCAGTACTTC.

The rearrangement uses TRBV7-8 and TRBJ1-1, with a possible D match to TRBD1 (5 bases). The CDR3 covers 16 residues. V gave up 5 bases and J gave up 0 bases, with 16 bases separating them. Germline V gives CDR1 SGHVS, CDR2 FQNEAQ. DNA for the CDR3: TGTGCCAGCAGCCCCCGGGAGGGGTTAATGAACACTGAAGCTTTCTTT. Translated: CASSPREGLMNTEAFF.

In this sample, this clonotype turned up many times. The rearrangement uses TRBV6-5 and TRBJ1-3; D unresolved. Germline CDR1 and CDR2: MNHEY and SVGAGI. Trimming shortened V by 0 bases and J by 0 bases, and 6 bases separated the two germline ends. The CDR3 is 15 amino acids. The CDR3 loop reads CASSYSAASGNTIYF. The CDR3 bases are TGTGCCAGCAGTTACTCGGCAGCCTCTGGAAACACCATATATTTT.

Only a few counts were recorded for this clonotype. J is TRBJ1-1 and V is TRBV10-3; a possible D gene is TRBD1 (5 bases). Deletions cut 6 bases from V and 0 bases from J, with 5 bases between. Germline CDR1 and CDR2: ENHRY and SYGVKD. There are 12 residues in the CDR3. This chain's CDR3 is CAIRGLNTEAFF. The CDR3 DNA reads TGTGCCATCAGGGGACTGAACACTGAAGCTTTCTTT.

This clonotype appeared a few times. The chain combines TRBV6-5 with TRBJ2-1; 11 bases fit TRBD2. Germline lookup yields CDR1 MNHEY and CDR2 SVGAGI. This CDR3 spans 16 amino acids. V was clipped by 0 bases and J by 7 bases; unmatched bases: 5. CDR3 residues: CASSYSILAGENEQFF. The CDR3 DNA follows: TGTGCCAGCAGTTACTCGATACTAGCGGGAGAAAATGAGCAGTTCTTC.

The sample holds many counts of this clonotype. This rearrangement joins TRBV4-3 to TRBJ2-7; 7 nucleotides align to TRBD1. Germline CDR1 LGHNA, CDR2 YSLEER. Trimming at V came to 4 bases and at J to 3 bases, leaving 15 bases not matched to a gene. The CDR3 has 17 amino acids. The DNA for the CDR3 is TGCGCCAGCAGCCCCTCATGGGGGACAGTAGTCGGCTACGAGCAGTACTTC. The encoded protein is CASSPSWGTVVGYEQYF.

The rearrangement uses TRBV6-4 and TRBJ1-2, with 7 bases matching TRBD1. J was trimmed by 0 bases and V by 2 bases; bases with no gene match: 3. This CDR3 has 15 residues. The germline CDR1 and CDR2 sequences are MRHNA and SNTAGT. The CDR3 spells CASSDGQGANYGYTF. The CDR3 region has the DNA TGTGCCAGCAGTGACGGCCAGGGGGCTAACTATGGCTACACCTTC.

V gene TRBV5-1 combines with J gene TRBJ1-6; TRBD1 matches at 9 bases. Germline CDR1 and CDR2: SGHRS and YFSETQ. The CDR3 covers 15 residues. V lost 0 bases, J lost 11 bases, and 6 bases stayed unmatched. Written as DNA, the CDR3 is TGCGCCAGCAGCTTGGGCGGGACAGGGAGTACACCCCTCCACTTT. Encoded protein: CASSLGGTGSTPLHF.

The V call is TRBV5-1, the J call TRBJ2-3; D not certain. This CDR3 region has 14 residues. With 3 bases removed from V and 2 bases from J, the gap between germline ends came to 10 bases. The V gene's germline CDR1 is SGHRS and CDR2 YFSETQ. The CDR3 DNA is TGCGCCAGCAGCTGGGGAAAGCCCACAGATACGCAGTATTTT. Translated: CASSWGKPTDTQYF.

The CDR3 coding sequence is TGTGCCAGCAGCTTAGTAGGACAGAGCACAGATACGCAGTATTTT. This translates into CASSLVGQSTDTQYF. V and J are TRBV7-9 and TRBJ2-3, with D maybe TRBD1 (6 bases). Trimming removed 1 base from V and 0 bases from J, with 8 bases in between. Germline loops: CDR1 SEHNR, CDR2 FQNEAQ (reference sequence). The CDR3 runs to 15 residues.

This clonotype has a handful of counts. The chain joins TRBV20-1 to TRBJ2-3; either TRBD1 or TRBD2 may supply D (6 bases each). Germline V gives CDR1 DFQATT, CDR2 SNEGSKA (reference sequence). This CDR3 has 14 residues. V was clipped by 6 bases and J by 3 bases, with 16 bases between them. CDR3 coding DNA: TGCAGTGCGAGCCCGGGGGCGAGTACAGATACGCAGTATTTT. It encodes CSASPGASTDTQYF.

This clonotype was observed a handful of times. This chain connects TRBV11-3 to TRBJ2-1, with D perhaps given as TRBD1 or TRBD2 (5 bases each). CDR3 length: 15 residues. Trimming shortened V by 0 bases and J by 3 bases, and 9 bases separated the two germline ends. Germline CDR1 reads SGHNT; CDR2 reads YENEEA. The CDR3 DNA reads as TGTGCCAGCAGCTTAGATCGGGGCAGCTACAATGAGCAGTTCTTC. Protein: CASSLDRGSYNEQFF.

This clonotype was recorded at least ten times. The chain uses TRBV5-1 and TRBJ1-2, with a weak D call TRBD1 (5 bases). This CDR3 contains 16 residues. The germline CDR1 and CDR2 sequences are SGHRS and YFSETQ. V shed 5 bases and J shed 0 bases, with 17 bases lying between them. The CDR3 reads CASSPGPKISNYGYTF. The CDR3, as DNA: TGCGCCAGCAGTCCGGGACCCAAGATATCTAACTATGGCTACACCTTC.

This chain connects TRBV7-8 to TRBJ1-2, with D hard to call. This CDR3 has 15 amino acids. The ends were cut back, 1 base at V and 4 bases at J, with 13 bases in the middle. From germline, CDR1 is SGHVS and CDR2 FQNEAQ. CDR3 amino acids: CASSLEARGIYGYTF. The DNA for the CDR3 is TGTGCCAGCAGCTTAGAGGCCCGCGGTATCTATGGCTACACCTTC.

CDR3 protein: CASSQARGQTDTQYF. Written as DNA, the CDR3 is TGCGCCAGCAGCCAAGCCAGGGGGCAAACAGATACGCAGTATTTT. The rearrangement joins TRBV4-1 to TRBJ2-3; 8 bases agree with TRBD1. Germline V gene data show CDR1 as MGHRA and CDR2 as YSYEKL. V dropped 1 base and J dropped 3; count of bases not matched to a gene: 3. The CDR3 is made up of 15 amino acids.

This clonotype was seen a few times. Here the CDR3 DNA reads TGTGCCAGCAGCCGTAAAGAGACCCAGTACTTC. It is translated as CASSRKETQYF. V usage is TRBV3-1 and J usage is TRBJ2-5, with D hard to call. Germline V gene sequence: CDR1 LGHDT, CDR2 YNNKEL (reference sequence). Between the trimmed V and J ends, which lost 4 bases and 3 bases, there was a span of 3 bases. The CDR3 contains 11 residues.

This clonotype was counted at least ten times. The rearrangement uses TRBV6-5 and TRBJ1-5; TRBD1 matches 9 bases. The CDR3 loop spans 14 amino acids. V lost 5 bases, J lost 6 bases, and 5 bases stayed unmatched. Germline V CDR1 and CDR2: MNHEY, SVGAGI. The DNA for the CDR3 is TGTGCCAGCAGTCGGGACAGGGATCGTCAGCCCCAGCATTTT. This encodes CASSRDRDRQPQHF.

This clonotype was recorded a few times. This chain uses TRBV19 with TRBJ1-5, with 8 bases lining up with TRBD1. Germline V gives CDR1 LNHDA, CDR2 SQIVND (reference sequence). V was clipped by 6 bases and J by 7 bases; unmatched bases: 5. This CDR3 is built from 13 residues. The CDR3 nucleotides read TGTGCCAGTAGCCTTCAGGGGGCACAGCCCCAGCATTTT. Translated: CASSLQGAQPQHF. The complete variable domain, with remaining parts taken from reference TRBV19 and TRBJ1-5, reads DGGITQSPKYLFRKEGQNVTLSCEQNLNHDAMYWYRQDPGQGLRLIYYSQIVNDFQKGDIAEGYSVSREKKESFPLTVTSAQKNPTAFYLCASSLQGAQPQHFGDGTRLSIL.

This clonotype was seen ten or more times. The rearrangement uses TRBV5-1 and TRBJ1-1; D is possibly TRBD1 (5 bases). The V and J ends lost 4 bases and 1 base respectively, with 11 bases between them. CDR1 and CDR2 (germline): SGHRS, YFSETQ. CDR3 length: 14 residues. The CDR3 sequence is CASSAGQPNTEAFF. CDR3 coding DNA: TGCGCCAGCAGCGCAGGACAACCGAACACTGAAGCTTTCTTT.

V and J are TRBV7-6 and TRBJ1-4; 10 bases align to TRBD1. Germline assignment: CDR1 SGHVS and CDR2 FNYEAQ. The CDR3 is 17 residues long. The V segment lost 2 bases and the J segment 8 bases; nucleotides outside the gene matches: 11. The CDR3 reads CASSLNRDRGFKEKLFF. In DNA form, the CDR3 reads TGTGCCAGCAGCTTAAACCGGGACAGGGGATTTAAAGAAAAACTGTTTTTT.

As for this clonotype: A much larger clone lies one base from this, so it may be a read error. The V gene is TRBV5-6, the J gene TRBJ2-2; 7 nucleotides line up with TRBD2. The V gene's germline CDR1 is SGHDT and CDR2 YYEEEE. The CDR3 has 16 amino acids. The CDR3 DNA sequence: TGTGCCAGCAGCCGCGGACTAGTCCAGAACACCGAGGAGCTGTTTTTT. Translating it yields CASSRGLVQNTEELFF.

V usage is TRBV20-1 and J usage is TRBJ2-3; TRBD2 agrees at 10 bases. V was pared by 0 bases and J by 3 bases, with 0 bases of the junction left unmatched. This CDR3 comprises 14 residues. Germline CDR1 is DFQATT and CDR2 is SNEGSKA (reference sequence). CDR3 nucleotide sequence: TGCAGTGCTAGAGAGGGACTAGCGACAGATACGCAGTATTTT. This sequence encodes CSAREGLATDTQYF.

This clonotype was found many times. This chain connects TRBV6-6 to TRBJ1-4; a weak D match, TRBD1 (5 bases). This CDR3 is 13 amino acids long. V shed 8 bases and J shed 7 bases, with 14 bases lying between them. The germline CDR1 and CDR2 sequences are MNHNY and SVGAGI (reference sequence). CDR3 bases: TGTGCCAGCCTGAGAGGGGCCGGTGAAAAACTGTTTTTT. Translating it yields CASLRGAGEKLFF.

This clonotype was counted between two and nine times. The chain couples TRBV12-3 or TRBV12-4 to TRBJ2-1; D is unclear. Trimming took off 5 bases at V and 0 bases at J, with 8 bases between the two ends. The CDR3 is 14 amino acids. This chain's CDR3 is CASSPASSYNEQFF. CDR3 nucleotide sequence: TGTGCCAGCAGTCCCGCCTCCTCCTACAATGAGCAGTTCTTC.